The entry below gives a single T cell receptor beta chain sequence along with its context. Antigen unknown. Per germline, CDR1 KGHSH and CDR2 LQKENI. V was pared by 5 bases and J by 3 bases, with 8 bases between. This CDR3 has 13 amino acids. Every unsorted PBMC PCR replicate was loaded with 300 ng DNA, roughly 32,000 T cell genomes. Unsorted PBMC DNA underwent sequencing on ten immunoSEQ deep assay plates. Assay: immunoSEQ multiplex PCR; the TCRdb copy retains only in-frame clones and omits some. The data hold some 530,000 clones, with over 70% observed a single time. This entry is derived from a study of shared clonotypes between healthy human individuals. Across the whole study: Two women and a few men aged 18 to 49 made up the donors.

Notes on the study in general: The study drew on few donors, limiting represented genetic and exposure-history diversity.

Sequencing was carried out using PBMCs. The source is a woman aged 40 to 55 in good health. Some clones in this sample may be carry-over from other donors' samples. The chain carries TRBV18 and TRBJ1-5; D gene ambiguous. CDR3 sequence (DNA): TGTGCCAGCTCATTGACGGACAATCAGCCCCAGCATTTT. Translation gives CASSLTDNQPQHF. The variable domain in full, completed from reference TRBV18 and TRBJ1-5, reads NAGVMQNPRHLVRRRGQEARLRCSPMKGHSHVYWYRQLPEEGLKFMVYLQKENIIDESGMPKERFSAEFPKEGPSILRIQQVVRGDSAAYFCASSLTDNQPQHFGDGTRLSIL.